These T cell receptor beta chains were read from a single sample in a study of cytomegalovirus exposure and HLA in healthy donors. TCRdb's table, derived via immunoSEQ multiplex PCR, lists solely in-frame clones and lacks some. The sample comprises approximately 190,000 clones, 80% to 85% of which are singletons, and about 6% rests with the top ten. The sample comprised PBMCs. The receptors were gathered from a man aged 35 to 55 in good health and CMV-seropositive. Both conserved end residues are trimmed from each CDR3. The size field is filled for only some rows; it gives once, few, many or a size class.

abundance | j_gene | v_gene | CDR3aa
NA | TRBJ1-3 | TRBV5-1 | ASSTGTGVSGNTIY
NA | TRBJ2-7 | TRBV7-2 | ASSYDRGGEQY
NA | TRBJ2-3 | TRBV10-3 | AISESNRGEPDTQY
NA | TRBJ2-3 | TRBV6-5 | ASSYSGEGTDTQY
few | TRBJ2-6 | TRBV6-1 | ASSEAGRLSGANVLT
few | TRBJ2-7 | TRBV27 | ASSGGTGGYEQY
NA | TRBJ2-7 | TRBV5-6 | ASSFSGGGGEQY
NA | TRBJ1-1 | TRBV5-1 | ASSTRTGQTEAF
once | TRBJ2-5 | TRBV27 | ASSRNIRRGGQETQY
NA | TRBJ2-7 | TRBV27 | ASSWFPSGGQVYEQY
NA | TRBJ2-7 | TRBV21-1 | ASVLGGPQGEQY
NA | TRBJ1-1 | TRBV27 | ASSLQMNTEAF
NA | TRBJ2-5 | TRBV28 | ASSKALLRETQY
NA | TRBJ1-4 | TRBV6-1 | ASSEDGGRINEKLF
NA | TRBJ2-3 | TRBV7-9 | ASSLGQGIEDTQY
NA | TRBJ1-5 | TRBV10-3 | ASKGDFSNQPQH
NA | TRBJ2-3 | TRBV29-1 | SDLAGKPSTDTQY
NA | TRBJ2-7 | TRBV4-3 | ASSQDGGRTYEQY
NA | TRBJ2-6 | TRBV2 | ASSEPLGQLGANVLT
NA | TRBJ1-5 | TRBV6-5 | ASRQDSSNQPQH
NA | TRBJ2-7 | TRBV5-1 | ASSLLAISEQY
NA | TRBJ2-4 | TRBV19 | ASSTYQSKNIQY
NA | TRBJ2-2 | TRBV30 | AWSVASRGTGELF
NA | TRBJ2-5 | TRBV5-1 | ASSYGTSGGKIQETQY
NA | TRBJ2-7 | TRBV21-1 | ASSKGTGTGVFVEQY
NA | TRBJ2-1 | TRBV6-5 | ASSGSWEQF
NA | TRBJ1-2 | TRBV9 | ASSVGTVMRDGYT
NA | TRBJ1-1 | TRBV30 | AWSLLPRDRSNTEAF
NA | TRBJ2-1 | TRBV19 | ASSVLLGEQF
once | TRBJ2-7 | TRBV30 | AWSGGSGQY
NA | TRBJ2-1 | TRBV19 | ASSPGTGTNEQF
NA | TRBJ2-5 | TRBV7-2 | ASSWGGMETQY
NA | TRBJ1-5 | TRBV18 | ASSLPGQGGNQPQH
NA | TRBJ2-2 | TRBV28 | ASSVPGGGRPGELF
NA | TRBJ2-7 | TRBV5-6 | ASTGFYEQY
NA | TRBJ2-5 | TRBV7-6 | ASSSGTGRETQY
NA | TRBJ1-1 | TRBV6-1 | ASSEAGIRADTEAF
NA | TRBJ2-7 | TRBV7-9 | ASSLGTGEDEQY
NA | TRBJ2-5 | TRBV7-9 | ASSLAGGRKETQY
NA | TRBJ2-3 | TRBV7-3 | ASSTNRGREDTQY
NA | TRBJ1-3 | TRBV4-1 | ASSQSPFRDRRGNTIY
NA | TRBJ2-1 | TRBV29-1 | SGAGGRLNEQF
NA | TRBJ2-1 | TRBV19 | ASSIRTGVSDNEQF
NA | TRBJ2-2 | TRBV9 | ASRTGANTGELF
NA | TRBJ2-5 | TRBV7-2 | ASSSRSQETQY
few | TRBJ2-1 | TRBV6-6 | ASSLTGYNEQF
NA | TRBJ2-1 | TRBV7-6 | ASSFGTRGRYNEQF
once | TRBJ2-7 | TRBV4-3 | ASSHGTFTGEQY
NA | TRBJ2-7 | TRBV9 | ASSVGGQDYEQY
NA | TRBJ2-7 | TRBV6-5 | ASSYGGARNEQY
NA | TRBJ1-1 | TRBV13 | ASSFTWTEAF
NA | TRBJ1-2 | TRBV9 | ASRDRGHGYT
once | TRBJ1-3 | TRBV4-3 | ASSPGTAGNTIY
NA | TRBJ1-2 | TRBV6-5 | ASSLNALYGYT